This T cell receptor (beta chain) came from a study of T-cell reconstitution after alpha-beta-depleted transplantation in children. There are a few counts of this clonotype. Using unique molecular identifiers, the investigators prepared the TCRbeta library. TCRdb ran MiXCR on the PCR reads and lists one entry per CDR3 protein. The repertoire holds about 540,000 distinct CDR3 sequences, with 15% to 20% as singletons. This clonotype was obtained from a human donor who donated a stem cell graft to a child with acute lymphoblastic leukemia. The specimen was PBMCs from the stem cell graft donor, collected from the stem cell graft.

The DNA for the CDR3 is TGTGCCAGCAGCTTAATGATCGGGAGTGGATCCTACAATGAGCAGTTCTTC. Its translation is CASSLMIGSGSYNEQFF. This chain uses TRBV11-2 with TRBJ2-1, with a possible D match to TRBD2 (6 bases). V lost 2 bases and J lost 1, with 15 bases in between. CDR1 is SGHAT and CDR2 is FQNNGV in the germline V gene. The length of the CDR3 is 17 residues. Using reference TRBV11-2 and TRBJ2-1 for the parts outside the CDR3, the full variable domain is EAGVAQSPRYKIIEKRQSVAFWCNPISGHATLYWYQQILGQGPKLLIQFQNNGVVDDSQLPKDRFSAERLKGVDSTLKIQPAKLEDSAVYLCASSLMIGSGSYNEQFFGPGTRLTVL.